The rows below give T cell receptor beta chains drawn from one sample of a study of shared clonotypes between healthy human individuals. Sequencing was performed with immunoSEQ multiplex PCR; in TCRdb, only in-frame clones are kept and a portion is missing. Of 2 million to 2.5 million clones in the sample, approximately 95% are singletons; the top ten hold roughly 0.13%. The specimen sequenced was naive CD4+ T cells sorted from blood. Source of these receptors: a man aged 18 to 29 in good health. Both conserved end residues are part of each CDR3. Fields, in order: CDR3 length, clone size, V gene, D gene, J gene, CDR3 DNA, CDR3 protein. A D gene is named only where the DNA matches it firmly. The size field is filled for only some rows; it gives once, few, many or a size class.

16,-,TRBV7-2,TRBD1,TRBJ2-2,TGTGCCAGCAGCCCCAGACAGGGAACGAACACCGGGGAGCTGTTTTTT,CASSPRQGTNTGELFF
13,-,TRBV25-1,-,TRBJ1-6,TGTGCCAGCAGCCAGTCCTATAATTCACCCCTCCACTTT,CASSQSYNSPLHF
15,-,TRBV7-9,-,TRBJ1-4,TGTGCCAGCAGCTCTAGGAGTGCAACTAATGAAAAACTGTTTTTT,CASSSRSATNEKLFF
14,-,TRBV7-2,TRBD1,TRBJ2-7,TGTGCCAGCAGCTGGGACAGGGGATCCTACGAGCAGTACTTC,CASSWDRGSYEQYF
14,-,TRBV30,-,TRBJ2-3,TGTGCCTGGAGTGTGGGGGACAACACAGATACGCAGTATTTT,CAWSVGDNTDTQYF
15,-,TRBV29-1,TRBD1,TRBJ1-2,TGCAGCGTTGACGGGCCCGACAGGGGGTTCAATGGCTACACCTTC,CSVDGPDRGFNGYTF
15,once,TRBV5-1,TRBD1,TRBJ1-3,TGCGCCAGCAGCGAAAGGGACAGCTCTGGAAACACCATATATTTT,CASSERDSSGNTIYF
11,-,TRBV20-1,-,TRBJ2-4,TGCAGTGCTACCGGACGGGACTTTCAGTACTTC,CSATGRDFQYF
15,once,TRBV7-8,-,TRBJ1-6,TGTGCCCGCGTCAATAGGGGACTCCATAATTCACCCCTCCACTTT,CARVNRGLHNSPLHF
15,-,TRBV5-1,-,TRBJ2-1,TGCGCCAGCAGCTTTAACGGGGGCTCCTACAATGAGCAGTTCTTC,CASSFNGGSYNEQFF
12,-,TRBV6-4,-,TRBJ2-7,TGTGCCAGCACGTTGGGGTGGTCCGAGCAGTACTTC,CASTLGWSEQYF
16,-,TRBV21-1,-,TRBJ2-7,TGTGCCAGCAGTCCCAAAGGATCGGGACAGGGTGGCGAGCAGTACTTC,CASSPKGSGQGGEQYF
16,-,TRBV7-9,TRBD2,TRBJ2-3,TGTGCCAGCAGCACCGGACTAGCGGGAGATACAGATACGCAGTATTTT,CASSTGLAGDTDTQYF
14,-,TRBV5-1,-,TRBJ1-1,TGCGCCAGCAGCTTGGGGCAGGGTATAGATTTGGCTTTCTTT,CASSLGQGIDLAFF
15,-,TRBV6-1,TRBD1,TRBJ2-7,TGTGCCAGCATCCCTCCGGGACAGGGGACCTACGAGCAGTACTTC,CASIPPGQGTYEQYF
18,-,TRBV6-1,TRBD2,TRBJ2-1,TGTGCCAGCAGAGAAACTAGCGGGAATTCTAAGTTTTGGAATGAGCAGTTCTTC,CASRETSGNSKFWNEQFF
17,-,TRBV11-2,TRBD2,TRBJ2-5,TGTGCCAGCAGCTCCCTAGGCGGGGGATTGTACCAAGAGACCCAGTACTTC,CASSSLGGGLYQETQYF
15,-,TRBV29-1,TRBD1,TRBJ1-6,TGCAGCGTCCGGACAGGGTTATCCTATAATTCACCCCTCCACTTT,CSVRTGLSYNSPLHF
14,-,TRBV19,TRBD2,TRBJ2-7,TGTGCCAGTAGTATGAGGCGGGGGAGCTACGAGCAGTACTTC,CASSMRRGSYEQYF
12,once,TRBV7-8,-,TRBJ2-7,TGTGCCAGCAGCCCCGGACACTACGAGCAGTACTTC,CASSPGHYEQYF
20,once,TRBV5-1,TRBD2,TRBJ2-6,TGCGCCAGCAGCGCAGGGACGCTGCGCGGGAGGGTCGTCGGGGCCAACGTCCTGACTTTC,CASSAGTLRGRVVGANVLTF
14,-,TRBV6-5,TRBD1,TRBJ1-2,TGTGCCAGCAGAATGGACAGGGCCGACTATGGCTACACCTTC,CASRMDRADYGYTF
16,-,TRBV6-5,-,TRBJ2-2,TGTGCCAGCAGTTCGTTCGGGGTGCGCGACACCGGGGAGCTGTTTTTT,CASSSFGVRDTGELFF
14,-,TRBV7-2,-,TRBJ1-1,TGTGCCAGCAGCCTACCCCAAAGTGTCACTGAAGCTTTCTTT,CASSLPQSVTEAFF
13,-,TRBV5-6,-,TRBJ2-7,TGTGCCAGCAGCTTGGGTTCCGTTGGGAGAAAGTACTTC,CASSLGSVGRKYF
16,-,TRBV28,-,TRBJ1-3,TGTGCCAGCAGTTTCCGGCCCCAGGGGTTGGGAAACACCATATATTTT,CASSFRPQGLGNTIYF
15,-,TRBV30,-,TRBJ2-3,TGTGCCTGGTCGAACATGGGTACCAGCACAGATACGCAGTATTTT,CAWSNMGTSTDTQYF
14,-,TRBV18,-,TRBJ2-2,TGTGCCAGCTCACCGCTGGCAGCTACCGGGGAGCTGTTTTTT,CASSPLAATGELFF
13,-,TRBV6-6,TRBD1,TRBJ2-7,TGTGCCAGCAGCTATGACAGGGGATACGAGCAGTACTTC,CASSYDRGYEQYF
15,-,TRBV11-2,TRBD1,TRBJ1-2,TGTGCCAGCAGCCAACCGGGACAGGGGGCGCAGGGCTACACCTTC,CASSQPGQGAQGYTF
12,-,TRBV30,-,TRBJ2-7,TGTGCCTGGGGCCCTCGCTCCTACGAGCAGTACTTC,CAWGPRSYEQYF
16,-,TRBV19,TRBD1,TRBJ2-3,TGTGCCAGTAGCACAATGGAGACAGGGGGCACAGATACGCAGTATTTT,CASSTMETGGTDTQYF
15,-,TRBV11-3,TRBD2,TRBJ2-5,TGTGCCAGCAGCTTAGAGGTAGCGGGGAGGGAGACCCAGTACTTC,CASSLEVAGRETQYF